A selection of T cell receptor beta chains follows, all from one sample in a study of T cell repertoires in cytomegalovirus infection. One entry per CDR3 protein, called by TCRdb with MiXCR from the reads. Here the sample spans roughly 600,000 distinct CDR3 sequences, less than 25% being singletons. Sequencing was done on a sample of CD8+ T cells from PBMCs. The receptors come from a human donor in good health (CMV status not recorded). Some clones in this sample may be carry-over from other donors' samples. The CDR3 runs from the conserved cysteine through the conserved F or W. D genes are given only for firm matches. Size is omitted from some rows. Given values are once, few, many or a class for expanded clones.

TRBJ2-1	NA	TRBD2	TRBV2	CASSEGTSVYNEQFF	TGTGCCAGCAGTGAAGGGACTAGCGTCTACAATGAGCAGTTCTTC
TRBJ1-2	once	TRBD1	TRBV2	CAFDRDGGYTF	TGTGCCTTCGACAGGGATGGCGGCTACACCTTC
TRBJ1-2	many	NA	TRBV10-3	CAIEQGSDYGYTF	TGTGCCATAGAACAGGGTTCCGACTATGGCTACACCTTC
TRBJ2-1	NA	NA	TRBV7-9	CASRVGNGGSLNNEQFF	TGTGCCAGCAGGGTCGGGAACGGGGGAAGTCTAAACAATGAGCAGTTCTTC
TRBJ2-1	many	TRBD1	TRBV7-2	CASSSRQGSYNEQFF	TGTGCCAGCAGCTCTAGACAGGGCTCCTACAATGAGCAGTTCTTC
TRBJ2-3	many	TRBD2	TRBV7-8	CASSQGLAGGRDTQYF	TGTGCCAGCAGCCAGGGACTAGCGGGGGGGCGGGATACGCAGTATTTT
TRBJ2-1	many	TRBD2	TRBV12-3/TRBV12-4	CASSLGDSGGLSYNEQFF	TGTGCCAGCAGTTTAGGGGATAGCGGGGGCCTTTCCTACAATGAGCAGTTCTTC
TRBJ2-7	NA	TRBD2	TRBV29-1	CSVEGGSGGGEQYF	TGCAGCGTTGAAGGGGGTAGCGGGGGGGGAGAGCAGTACTTC
TRBJ1-1	NA	TRBD1	TRBV20-1	CSARAAGGPEAFF	TGCAGTGCTAGAGCGGCAGGGGGACCTGAAGCTTTCTTT
TRBJ2-5	many	NA	TRBV4-2	CASSRRDIQETQYF	TGTGCCAGCAGCCGGCGGGACATTCAAGAGACCCAGTACTTC
TRBJ1-1	NA	TRBD1	TRBV6-2/TRBV6-3	CASSFRFDRGDTEAFF	TGTGCCAGCAGTTTCAGGTTCGACAGGGGAGACACTGAAGCTTTCTTT
TRBJ2-2	many	NA	TRBV7-2	CASSLALDGELFF	TGTGCCAGCAGCTTAGCTCTCGACGGGGAGCTGTTTTTT
TRBJ1-1	NA	TRBD1	TRBV13	CASSTRQGRAEAFF	TGTGCCAGCAGCACCAGACAGGGAAGGGCTGAAGCTTTCTTT
TRBJ2-3	NA	TRBD1	TRBV12-3/TRBV12-4	CASSSDRGFVDTQYF	TGTGCCAGTTCGTCTGACAGGGGTTTCGTAGATACGCAGTATTTT
TRBJ1-1	many	NA	TRBV19	CASTIRGYTEAFF	TGTGCCAGTACTATCAGGGGCTACACTGAAGCTTTCTTT
TRBJ1-1	few	NA	TRBV7-9	CANSLNSEAFF	TGTGCCAACAGCCTGAACAGTGAAGCTTTCTTT
TRBJ2-1	few	TRBD1	TRBV7-9	CASNPAGTGYNEQFF	TGTGCCAGCAATCCTGCCGGGACAGGGTACAATGAGCAGTTCTTC
TRBJ2-1	many	TRBD2	TRBV28	CASSKPGTSGERQFF	TGTGCCAGCAGTAAACCCGGGACTAGCGGCGAGAGGCAGTTCTTC
TRBJ2-3	once	NA	TRBV28	CASSFPGRHPEHTQYF	TGTGCCAGCAGCTTCCCGGGTCGTCACCCGGAGCATACGCAGTATTTT